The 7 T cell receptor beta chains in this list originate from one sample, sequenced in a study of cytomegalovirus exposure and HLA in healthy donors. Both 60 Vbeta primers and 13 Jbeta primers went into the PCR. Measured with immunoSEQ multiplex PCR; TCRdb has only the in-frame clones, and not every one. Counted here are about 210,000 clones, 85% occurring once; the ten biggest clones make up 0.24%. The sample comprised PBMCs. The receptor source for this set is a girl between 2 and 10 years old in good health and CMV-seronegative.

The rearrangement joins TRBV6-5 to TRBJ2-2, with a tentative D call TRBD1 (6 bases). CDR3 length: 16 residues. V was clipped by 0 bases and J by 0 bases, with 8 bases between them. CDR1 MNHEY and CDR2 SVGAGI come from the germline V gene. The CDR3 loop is CASSYSGTSNTGELFF. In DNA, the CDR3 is TGTGCCAGCAGTTACTCGGGGACATCGAACACCGGGGAGCTGTTTTTT.

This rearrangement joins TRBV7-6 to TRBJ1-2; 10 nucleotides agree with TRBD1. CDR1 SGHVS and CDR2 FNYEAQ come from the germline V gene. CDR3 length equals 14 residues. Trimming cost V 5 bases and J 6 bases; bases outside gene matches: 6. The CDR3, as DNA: TGTGCCAGCAGCGCGACAGGGGGCTTTAATGGCTACACCTTC. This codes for CASSATGGFNGYTF.

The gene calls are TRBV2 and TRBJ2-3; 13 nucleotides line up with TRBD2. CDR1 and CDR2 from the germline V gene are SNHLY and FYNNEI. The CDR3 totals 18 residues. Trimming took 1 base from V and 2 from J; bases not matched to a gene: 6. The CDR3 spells CASSEELAGGINTDTQYF. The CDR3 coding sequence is TGTGCCAGCAGTGAAGAACTAGCGGGAGGGATCAACACAGATACGCAGTATTTT.

This chain's CDR3 is CASSLAPGQWETQYF. The CDR3 DNA reads as TGTGCCAGCAGCTTAGCCCCGGGACAGTGGGAGACCCAGTACTTC. This chain connects TRBV7-7 to TRBJ2-5, with 7 nucleotides matching TRBD1. V shed 0 bases, J shed 5 bases, and the junction held 6 bases outside the gene matches. Looked up from germline, CDR1 is SSHAT and CDR2 is FNYEAQ (reference sequence). The CDR3 covers 15 residues.

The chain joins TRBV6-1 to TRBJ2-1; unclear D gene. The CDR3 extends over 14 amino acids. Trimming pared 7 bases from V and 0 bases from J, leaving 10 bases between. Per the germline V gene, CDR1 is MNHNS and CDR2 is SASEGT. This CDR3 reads CASKQLRSYNEQFF. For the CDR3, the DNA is TGTGCCAGCAAACAGTTACGCTCCTACAATGAGCAGTTCTTC.

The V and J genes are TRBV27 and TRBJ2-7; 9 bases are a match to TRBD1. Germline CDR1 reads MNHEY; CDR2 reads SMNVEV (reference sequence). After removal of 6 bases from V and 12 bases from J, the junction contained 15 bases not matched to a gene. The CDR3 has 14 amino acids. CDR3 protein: CASSPGQGGPGGYF. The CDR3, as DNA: TGTGCCAGCAGCCCGGGACAGGGTGGACCGGGGGGGTACTTC.

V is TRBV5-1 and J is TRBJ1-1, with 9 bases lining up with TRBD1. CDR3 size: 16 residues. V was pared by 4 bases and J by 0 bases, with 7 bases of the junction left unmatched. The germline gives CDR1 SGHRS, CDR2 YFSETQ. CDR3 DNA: TGCGCCAGCAGCCTGCGACAGGGGGGACTGAACACTGAAGCTTTCTTT. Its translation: CASSLRQGGLNTEAFF.